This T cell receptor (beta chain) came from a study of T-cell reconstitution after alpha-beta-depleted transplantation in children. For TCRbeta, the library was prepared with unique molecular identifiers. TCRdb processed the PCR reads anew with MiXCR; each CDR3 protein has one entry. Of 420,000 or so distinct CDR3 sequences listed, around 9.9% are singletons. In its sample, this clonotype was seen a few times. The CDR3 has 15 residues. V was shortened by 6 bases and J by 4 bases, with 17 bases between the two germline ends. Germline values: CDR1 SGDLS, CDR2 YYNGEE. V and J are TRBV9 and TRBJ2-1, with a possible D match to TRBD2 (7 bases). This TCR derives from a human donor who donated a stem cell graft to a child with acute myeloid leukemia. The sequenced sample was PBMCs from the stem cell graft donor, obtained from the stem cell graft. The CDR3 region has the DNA TGTGCCAGCACCGTTACGGGGGGCCCGTACAATGAGCAGTTCTTC. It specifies CASTVTGGPYNEQFF.